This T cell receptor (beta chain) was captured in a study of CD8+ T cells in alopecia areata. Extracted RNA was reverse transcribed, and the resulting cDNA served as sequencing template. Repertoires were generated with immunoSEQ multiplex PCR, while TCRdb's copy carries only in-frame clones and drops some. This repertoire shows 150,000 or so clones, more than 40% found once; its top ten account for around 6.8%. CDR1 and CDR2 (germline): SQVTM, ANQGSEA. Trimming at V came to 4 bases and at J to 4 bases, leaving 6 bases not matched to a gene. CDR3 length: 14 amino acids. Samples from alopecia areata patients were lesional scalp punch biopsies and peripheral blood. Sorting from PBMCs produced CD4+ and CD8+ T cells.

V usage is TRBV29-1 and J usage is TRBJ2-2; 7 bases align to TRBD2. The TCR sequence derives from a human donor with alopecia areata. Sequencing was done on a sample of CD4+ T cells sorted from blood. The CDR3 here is CSVGVAGVTGELFF. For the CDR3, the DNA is TGCAGCGTTGGTGTGGCGGGAGTCACCGGGGAGCTGTTTTTT.